The 3 T cell receptor beta chains below were found in one sample sequenced in a study of control samples from healthy donors and cancer patients. Assay used: immunoSEQ multiplex PCR; TCRdb lists only in-frame clones, some missing. The sample lists around 190,000 clones, approximately 92% seen once, with about 1.4% in the top ten. The specimen was blood. These TCRs come from a man aged 30 to 39 in good health.

This clone has a single count. The chain has TRBV6-5 and TRBJ2-7, with a tentative D call TRBD2 (5 bases). This CDR3 contains 13 residues. The germline gives CDR1 MNHEY, CDR2 SVGAGI. Trimming left V 7 bases short and J 3 bases short, with 13 bases between. The CDR3 nucleotides read TGTGCCAGCACCCCGCGTGGACTCTACGAGCAGTACTTC. It translates to CASTPRGLYEQYF.

This chain connects TRBV5-1 to TRBJ1-4; 7 bases fit TRBD1. Germline CDR1 and CDR2: SGHRS and YFSETQ. The trim removed 0 bases at V and 3 bases at J, leaving 5 bases unmatched. The CDR3 has 16 amino acids. For the CDR3, the DNA is TGCGCCAGCAGCTTGGCCCCCAGGGGGGCTAATGAAAAACTGTTTTTT. Translated: CASSLAPRGANEKLFF. Looking up the rest from reference TRBV5-1 and TRBJ1-4 gives the full variable domain: KAGVTQTPRYLIKTRGQQVTLSCSPISGHRSVSWYQQTPGQGLQFLFEYFSETQRNKGNFPGRFSGRQFSNSRSEMNVSTLELGDSALYLCASSLAPRGANEKLFFGSGTQLSVL.

The chain carries TRBV3-1 (or the pseudogene TRBV3-2) and TRBJ2-5, with TRBD2 matching over 11 bases. The CDR3 length is 15 residues. After removal of 4 bases from V and 5 bases from J, the junction contained 6 bases not matched to a gene. Germline assignment: CDR1 LGHDT and CDR2 YNNKEL (reference sequence). CDR3 protein: CASSRLAGGGETQYF. As DNA, the CDR3 is TGTGCCAGCAGCCGTCTAGCGGGAGGAGGCGAGACCCAGTACTTC.